A selection of T cell receptor beta chains follows, all from one sample in a study of blood T cell repertoires in COVID-19. Assay used: immunoSEQ multiplex PCR; TCRdb lists only in-frame clones, some missing. Of 68,000 or so clones listed, 90% are singletons. Sequencing was performed on peripheral blood. These receptors were obtained from a man in his fifties with COVID-19, enrolled during active disease. CDR3s include the opening cysteine and the closing phenylalanine or tryptophan. Fields, in order: clone size, V gene, D gene, J gene, CDR3 DNA, CDR3 protein. A D gene is named only where the DNA matches it firmly. Expanded clones get a size class; other rows say once, few or many, or leave the size out.

-,TRBV6-5,TRBD1,TRBJ2-1,TGTGCCAGCAGTTACATACAGGGGCTCTCCTACAATGAGCAGTTCTTC,CASSYIQGLSYNEQFF
few,TRBV5-1,-,TRBJ2-3,TGCGCCAGCAGCCTCCAGGGGTCCTCAGATACGCAGTATTTT,CASSLQGSSDTQYF
-,TRBV10-3,TRBD2,TRBJ2-3,TGTGCCATCAGTGAGGGGGAAGCGGGAGTGGATACGCAGTATTTT,CAISEGEAGVDTQYF
-,TRBV19,TRBD1,TRBJ1-1,TGTGCCAGTAGGGACAGGGTTGAAGCTTTCTTT,CASRDRVEAFF
-,TRBV18,-,TRBJ2-7,TGTGCCAGCTCACCGTCAGACAGCCCCAATTACGAGCAGTACTTC,CASSPSDSPNYEQYF
-,TRBV19,-,TRBJ1-2,TGTGCCAGTAAGGGCGGCCGCGGCGGGCTCTATGGCTACACCTTC,CASKGGRGGLYGYTF
once,TRBV19,TRBD2,TRBJ2-3,TGTGCCAGTAGACCTAGCGGAGTCACAGATACGCAGTATTTT,CASRPSGVTDTQYF
-,TRBV3-1/TRBV3-2,-,TRBJ2-3,-,CASSQYFGLAGGTDTQYF
-,TRBV18,TRBD1,TRBJ1-5,TGTGCCAGCTCACCGACAGGGGGGGATCAGCCCCAGCATTTT,CASSPTGGDQPQHF
-,TRBV6-2/TRBV6-3,-,TRBJ2-1,TGTGCCAGCAGTTTACTCAGGGCCCGGGATGAGCAGTTCTTC,CASSLLRARDEQFF
-,TRBV6-6,-,TRBJ2-7,TGTGCCAGCAGCTACGACACCTTCGAGCAGTACTTC,CASSYDTFEQYF
-,TRBV5-1,TRBD1,TRBJ1-1,TGCGCCAGCAGCTTGTCAGGGGGAAACACTGAAGCTTTCTTT,CASSLSGGNTEAFF
-,TRBV15,TRBD2,TRBJ2-7,TGTGCCACCAGCAGAGGACTAGCAAACTACGAGCAGTACTTC,CATSRGLANYEQYF
-,TRBV5-4,TRBD2,TRBJ2-3,TGTGCCAGCAGCCGGTCGGCGGGAGACACAGATACGCAGTATTTT,CASSRSAGDTDTQYF
-,TRBV27,-,TRBJ1-1,TGTGCCAGCAGTTTGGGGGGGCTGAACACTGAAGCTTTCTTT,CASSLGGLNTEAFF
-,TRBV6-5,-,TRBJ2-2,TGTGCCAGCAGGAGGGGGGGACCGAACACCGGGGAGCTGTTTTTT,CASRRGGPNTGELFF
-,TRBV7-2,-,TRBJ1-4,TGTGCCAGCAGCCCCCGACCAGGGGTGAATGAAAAACTGTTTTTT,CASSPRPGVNEKLFF
-,TRBV6-5,-,TRBJ2-7,TGTGCCAGCAGTTCCGGGGGACAGAGCTCCTACGAGCAGTACTTC,CASSSGGQSSYEQYF
-,TRBV5-1,TRBD1,TRBJ1-2,TGCGCCAGCAGCCCGGTGGGACAGGGGAGCGGCTACACCTTC,CASSPVGQGSGYTF
-,TRBV11-2,TRBD1,TRBJ2-7,TGTGCCAGCAGCCTTCAGGGGGACCACTCCTACGAGCAGTACTTC,CASSLQGDHSYEQYF
-,TRBV15,-,TRBJ1-5,TGTGCCACCAGCAGAGCAGGGGATAGCAATCAGCCCCAGCATTTT,CATSRAGDSNQPQHF
-,TRBV14,TRBD2,TRBJ2-1,TGTGCCAGCAGCCATGTTCTAGCGGCATACAATGAGCAGTTCTTC,CASSHVLAAYNEQFF
-,TRBV29-1,TRBD1,TRBJ1-2,TGCAGCGTTGAATGGGGGACAGGGAATGGCTACACCTTC,CSVEWGTGNGYTF
-,TRBV19,TRBD1,TRBJ2-7,TGTGCCAGTAGTGTCATCACAGGGGGCGACTCCGAGCAGTACTTC,CASSVITGGDSEQYF
-,TRBV20-1,-,TRBJ2-7,TGCAGTGCTAGTTCGGGGTGGGGATACGAGCAGTACTTC,CSASSGWGYEQYF
-,TRBV18,-,TRBJ2-3,TGTGCCAGCTCACCTCGGAGCGACGTATTAACAGATACGCAGTATTTT,CASSPRSDVLTDTQYF
-,TRBV27,TRBD2,TRBJ2-1,TGTGCCAGCAGTTTATCCGGGACTAGTCTCGGTGAGCAGTTCTTC,CASSLSGTSLGEQFF
-,TRBV6-5,TRBD2,TRBJ2-3,TGTGCCACCGGGACTAGCGGAATTAATACGCAGTATTTT,CATGTSGINTQYF
-,TRBV5-1,TRBD1,TRBJ1-3,TGCGCCAGCAGCTTGAGGGCGGCGAGGACAGGGGAAGACACCATATATTTT,CASSLRAARTGEDTIYF
-,TRBV6-2/TRBV6-3,-,TRBJ1-1,TGTGCCAGCAGTTGGAGTCAGAAGAACACTGAAGCTTTCTTT,CASSWSQKNTEAFF
-,TRBV6-2/TRBV6-3,TRBD1,TRBJ2-7,TGTGCCAGCAGTGACACAACAACAGGGGGCTCGCGTTTCGAGCAGTACTTC,CASSDTTTGGSRFEQYF
-,TRBV9,TRBD1,TRBJ1-1,TGTGCCAGCAGCCTGGGGACAGGAATGAACACTGAAGCTTTCTTT,CASSLGTGMNTEAFF
-,TRBV24-1,TRBD2,TRBJ2-3,TGTGCCACCCCGTCGGGGGAGGGCGGCACAGATACGCAGTATTTT,CATPSGEGGTDTQYF
-,TRBV4-1,TRBD1,TRBJ1-5,TGCGCCAGCAGCCCAGACAGGGGCAATCAGCCCCAGCATTTT,CASSPDRGNQPQHF
-,TRBV5-1,-,TRBJ1-5,TGCGCCAGCAGCTTGGGAGGGTACGGCAATCAGCCCCAGCATTTT,CASSLGGYGNQPQHF
-,TRBV29-1,TRBD2,TRBJ2-7,TGCAGCGTTGCCCCGCAAGGCGGGAGAGGGTCCTACGAGCAGTACTTC,CSVAPQGGRGSYEQYF
-,TRBV4-3,TRBD2,TRBJ2-3,TGCGCCAGCAGCCAAGAACCTAGCGGGAGAACAGATACGCAGTATTTT,CASSQEPSGRTDTQYF
-,TRBV27,-,TRBJ2-7,TGTGCCAGCAGTTTACATCCAGACAGAACCTACGAGCAGTACTTC,CASSLHPDRTYEQYF
-,TRBV11-2,-,TRBJ2-7,TGTGCCAGCAGCTCCCGACAGCGCGAGACCTACGAGCAGTACTTC,CASSSRQRETYEQYF
many,TRBV11-1,TRBD1,TRBJ1-2,TGTGCCAGCAGCTTAGGGAAGACAGGGTACGACTATGGCTACACCTTC,CASSLGKTGYDYGYTF
-,TRBV7-2,TRBD2,TRBJ2-1,TGTGCCAGCAGCTTTGGAACTAGCGGGAGTGTGGAGCAGTTCTTC,CASSFGTSGSVEQFF
-,TRBV6-5,TRBD1,TRBJ1-2,TGTGCCAGCAGTTATATCAGGGGGAACTATGGCTACACCTTC,CASSYIRGNYGYTF
-,TRBV6-5,TRBD1,TRBJ2-3,TGTGCCAGCAAGACAGGGCGGATTAGCGCAGATACGCAGTATTTT,CASKTGRISADTQYF
-,TRBV3-1/TRBV3-2,-,TRBJ1-6,TGTGCCAGCAGCCAAGAGAATCCCCGGCTAGGTTCACCCCTCCACTTT,CASSQENPRLGSPLHF
-,TRBV28,TRBD2,TRBJ2-5,TGTGCCAGCAGTTTAAGGGGACTAGCGGGCCCCCAAGAGACCCAGTACTTC,CASSLRGLAGPQETQYF
-,TRBV6-6,TRBD1,TRBJ2-1,TGTGCCAGCAGTTTAGGACAGGGGACCTACAATGAGCAGTTCTTC,CASSLGQGTYNEQFF
-,TRBV4-1,TRBD1,TRBJ1-6,TGCGCCAGCAGCCAAGCAATACGGAGACAGGGGGAAGGTTCACCCCTCCACTTT,CASSQAIRRQGEGSPLHF
-,TRBV3-1/TRBV3-2,TRBD2,TRBJ2-5,TGTGCCAGCAGCCAAAGGGTTAGCGGGAAGGAGACCCAGTACTTC,CASSQRVSGKETQYF
-,TRBV25-1,-,TRBJ1-4,TGTGCCAGCAGTGTTTACATCTCAACTAATGAAAAACTGTTTTTT,CASSVYISTNEKLFF
-,TRBV3-1/TRBV3-2,-,TRBJ1-1,TGTGCCAGCAGCCAGCGGGAGACTCAAGCTTTCTTT,CASSQRETQAFF
-,TRBV19,TRBD1,TRBJ1-5,TGTGCCAGTAGTATGGGACAGGGGGAATCGCAGCCCCAGCATTTT,CASSMGQGESQPQHF